This T cell receptor (beta chain) was observed in a study of cytomegalovirus exposure and HLA in healthy donors. Study findings and constraints: A later analysis showed TCR association rates differing by HLA locus, peaking at DRB1 and lowest at HLA-C. Most TCR beta V segments were productive about 87% or about 30% of the time in an earlier analysis.

As concerns this clone: Its antigen remains unknown.

Germline CDR1 MGHRA, CDR2 YSYEKL. This CDR3 has 16 residues. V was shortened by 0 bases and J by 6 bases, with 15 bases between the two germline ends. This PCR relied on a set of 60 Vbeta primers and 13 Jbeta primers. Some clones are missing from TCRdb's copy, which holds only in-frame ones; the method was immunoSEQ multiplex PCR. The sample includes fewer than 85,000 clones, 60% to 85% of them seen just once. The sample was PBMCs. The sequence derives from a man between 18 and 35 years old in good health and CMV-seropositive. The chain employs TRBV4-1 and TRBJ1-5, with D unclear. This CDR3 is CASSQEAAGDGQPQHF. As DNA, the CDR3 is TGCGCCAGCAGCCAAGAGGCGGCGGGCGACGGTCAGCCCCAGCATTTT.